Sequencing of this T cell receptor (beta chain) was carried out in a study of blood T cells in healthy people across ages. Regarding the study as a whole: PBMCs went unsorted, and a conclusive naive versus antigen-experienced comparison was therefore prevented. Calculation of diversity from one million T cells yielded estimates considered to be underestimates. Unknown donor CMV status possibly confounded expanded clonotype changes.

A second PCR of 7 to 11 cycles used a sample-barcoded 5' primer and a J-beta primer mix. TCRdb reanalysed the 5' RACE reads using MiXCR and keeps one entry per CDR3 protein. The table records 2 million or so distinct CDR3 sequences, around half of them present only once. The CDR3 totals 14 residues. Between the trimmed V and J ends, which lost 5 bases and 2 bases, there was a span of 11 bases. CDR1 is SGHTA and CDR2 is FQGNSA in the germline V gene. Details on this clonotype: Its specificity is unknown.

The TCR was taken from a woman in her forties in good health. Sequenced input: blood. The chain joins TRBV7-2 to TRBJ2-3; no firm D call. CDR3 region: CASSPARHTDTQYF. CDR3 bases: TGTGCCAGCAGCCCGGCCAGACACACAGATACGCAGTATTTT.